This TCR beta chain appears in the sequencing data of a study of response to subunit inactivated influenza vaccine. Overall study results and limits: Researchers suggested that each seasonal influenza vaccination recruits few new T cells.

The germline CDR1 and CDR2 sequences are DFQATT and SNEGSKA (reference sequence). This CDR3 spans 12 amino acids. Trimming at V came to 1 base and at J to 9 bases, leaving 3 bases not matched to a gene. TCRdb ran MiXCR on the RT-PCR reads and lists one entry per CDR3 protein. In the table there are about 780,000 distinct CDR3 sequences, around a sixth of which are singletons. This clonotype appeared a few times. The target antigen is unknown. V and J are TRBV20-1 and TRBJ2-1, with 7 bases aligning to TRBD2. This receptor was identified in a man in his fifties who received an inactivated influenza vaccine. Material: PBMCs from blood, obtained 5 days after vaccination. Here the CDR3 reads CSARGGGVEQFF. The CDR3 nucleotides are TGCAGTGCTAGAGGGGGGGGGGTTGAGCAGTTCTTC.